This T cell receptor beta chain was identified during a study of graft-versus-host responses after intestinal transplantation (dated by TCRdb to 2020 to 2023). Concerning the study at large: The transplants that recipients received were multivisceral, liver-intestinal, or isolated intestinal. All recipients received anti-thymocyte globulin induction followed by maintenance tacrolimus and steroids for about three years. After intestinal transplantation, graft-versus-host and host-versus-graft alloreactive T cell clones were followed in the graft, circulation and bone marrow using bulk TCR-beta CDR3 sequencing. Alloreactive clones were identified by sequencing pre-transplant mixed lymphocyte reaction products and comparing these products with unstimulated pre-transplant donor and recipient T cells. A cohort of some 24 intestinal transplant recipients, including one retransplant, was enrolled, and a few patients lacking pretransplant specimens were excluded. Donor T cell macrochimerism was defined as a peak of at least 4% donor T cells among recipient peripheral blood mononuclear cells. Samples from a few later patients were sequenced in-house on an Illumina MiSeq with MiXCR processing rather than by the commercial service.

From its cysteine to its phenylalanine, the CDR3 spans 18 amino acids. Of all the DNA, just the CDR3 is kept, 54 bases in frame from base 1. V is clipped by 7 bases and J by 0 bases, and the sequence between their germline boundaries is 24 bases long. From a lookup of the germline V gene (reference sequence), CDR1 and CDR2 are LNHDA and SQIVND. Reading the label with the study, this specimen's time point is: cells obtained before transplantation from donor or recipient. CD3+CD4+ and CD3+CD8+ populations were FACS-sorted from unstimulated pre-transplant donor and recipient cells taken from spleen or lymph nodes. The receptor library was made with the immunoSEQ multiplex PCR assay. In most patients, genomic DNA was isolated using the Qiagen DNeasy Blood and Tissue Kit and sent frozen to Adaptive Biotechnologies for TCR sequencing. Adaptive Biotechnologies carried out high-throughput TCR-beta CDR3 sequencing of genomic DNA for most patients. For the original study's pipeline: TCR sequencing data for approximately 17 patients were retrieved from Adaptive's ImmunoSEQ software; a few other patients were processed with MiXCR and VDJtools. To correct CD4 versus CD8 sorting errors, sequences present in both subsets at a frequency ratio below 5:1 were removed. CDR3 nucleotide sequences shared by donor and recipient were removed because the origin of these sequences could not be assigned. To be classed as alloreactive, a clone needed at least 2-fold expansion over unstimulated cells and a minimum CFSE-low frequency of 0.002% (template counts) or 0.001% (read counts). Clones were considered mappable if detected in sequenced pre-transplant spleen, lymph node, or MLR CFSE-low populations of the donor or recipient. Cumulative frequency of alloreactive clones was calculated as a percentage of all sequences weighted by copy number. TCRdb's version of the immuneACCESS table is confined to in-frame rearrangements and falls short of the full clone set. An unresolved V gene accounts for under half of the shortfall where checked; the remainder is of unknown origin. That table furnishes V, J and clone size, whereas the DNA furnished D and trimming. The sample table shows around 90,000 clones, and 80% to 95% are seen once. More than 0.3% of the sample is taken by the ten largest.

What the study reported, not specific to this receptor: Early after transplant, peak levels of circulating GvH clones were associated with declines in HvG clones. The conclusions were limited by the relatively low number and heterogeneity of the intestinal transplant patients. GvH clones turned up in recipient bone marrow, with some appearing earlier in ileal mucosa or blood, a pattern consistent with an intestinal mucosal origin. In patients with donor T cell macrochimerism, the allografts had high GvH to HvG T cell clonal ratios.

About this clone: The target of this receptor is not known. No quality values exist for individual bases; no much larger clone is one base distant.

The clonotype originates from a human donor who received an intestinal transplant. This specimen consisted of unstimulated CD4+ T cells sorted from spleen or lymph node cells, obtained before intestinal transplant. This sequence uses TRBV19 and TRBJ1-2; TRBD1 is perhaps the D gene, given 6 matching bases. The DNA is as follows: TGTGCCAGTATCCAACCGGGACACTCAACGGGGACTAACTATGGCTACACCTTC. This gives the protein CASIQPGHSTGTNYGYTF. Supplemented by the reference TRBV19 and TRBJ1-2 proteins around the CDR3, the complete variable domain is DGGITQSPKYLFRKEGQNVTLSCEQNLNHDAMYWYRQDPGQGLRLIYYSQIVNDFQKGDIAEGYSVSREKKESFPLTVTSAQKNPTAFYLCASIQPGHSTGTNYGYTFGSGTRLTVV.